These T cell receptor beta chains were read from a single sample in a study of glioma-infiltrating T cells. TCRdb processed the multiplex PCR reads anew with MiXCR; each CDR3 protein has one entry. This sample has fewer than 250,000 distinct CDR3 sequences, with 25% to 35% found just once. The sample comprised glioma tissue, nonneoplastic brain tissue, or PBMCs (not recorded which). The source is a human donor with low-grade glioma or glioblastoma, undergoing nonglioma brain surgery, or in good health (not recorded which). The CDR3 runs from the conserved cysteine through the conserved F or W. The order of the fields is J gene, D gene, clone size, V gene, CDR3 DNA, CDR3 protein. D genes are given only for firm matches. Only some rows state a clone size, as once, few, many or a class for expanded clones.

j_call: TRBJ1-5
d_call: NA
clone_size: many
v_call: TRBV28
cdr3_nt: TGTGCCAGCAGGGGGATCTATAGCAATCAGCCCCAGCATTTT
cdr3_aa: CASRGIYSNQPQHF

j_call: TRBJ2-4
d_call: NA
clone_size: many
v_call: TRBV6-2/TRBV6-3
cdr3_nt: TGTGCCAGCAGTTACTCCATCTCTTCCCCAGGGGCCAAAAACATTCAGTACTTC
cdr3_aa: CASSYSISSPGAKNIQYF

j_call: TRBJ2-3
d_call: NA
clone_size: many
v_call: TRBV11-2
cdr3_nt: TGTGCCAGCAGCCCATCCAGAGTAACAGATACGCAGTATTTT
cdr3_aa: CASSPSRVTDTQYF

j_call: TRBJ1-3
d_call: NA
clone_size: many
v_call: TRBV7-2
cdr3_nt: TGTGCCAGCAGCTTAGAGTACAGTTTAAGCTCTGGAAACACCATATATTTT
cdr3_aa: CASSLEYSLSSGNTIYF

j_call: TRBJ1-1
d_call: TRBD1
clone_size: NA
v_call: TRBV9
cdr3_nt: TGTGCCAGCAGCGTCGAGACAGGGGCCACTGAAGCTTTCTTT
cdr3_aa: CASSVETGATEAFF

j_call: TRBJ2-3
d_call: TRBD2
clone_size: NA
v_call: TRBV27
cdr3_nt: TGTGCCAGCAGATTAAGTCTAGCGGGAGGGCCGAGGAGCACAGATACGCAGTATTTT
cdr3_aa: CASRLSLAGGPRSTDTQYF

j_call: TRBJ2-1
d_call: TRBD2
clone_size: NA
v_call: TRBV7-6
cdr3_nt: TGTGCCAGCAGCTTAGCCGTAGCGGGAGATGGCTACAATGAGCGGTTCTTC
cdr3_aa: CASSLAVAGDGYNERFF

j_call: TRBJ1-1
d_call: TRBD1
clone_size: many
v_call: TRBV5-1
cdr3_nt: TGCGCCAGCAGCCGCGGGACAGGGACAACTGAAGCTTTCTTT
cdr3_aa: CASSRGTGTTEAFF

j_call: TRBJ2-7
d_call: NA
clone_size: NA
v_call: TRBV20-1
cdr3_nt: TGCAGTGCTGCCGGGAATCGCTACGAGCAGTACTTC
cdr3_aa: CSAAGNRYEQYF

j_call: TRBJ2-1
d_call: TRBD2
clone_size: NA
v_call: TRBV7-2
cdr3_nt: TGTGCCAGCGGCTTGGCGGGACTAGCGAGCAATGAGCAGTTCTTC
cdr3_aa: CASGLAGLASNEQFF

j_call: TRBJ2-5
d_call: NA
clone_size: many
v_call: TRBV4-1
cdr3_nt: TGCGCCAGTAAACCGGGACAAACGTTCCAAGAGACCCAGTACTTC
cdr3_aa: CASKPGQTFQETQYF

j_call: TRBJ2-3
d_call: NA
clone_size: few
v_call: TRBV7-3
cdr3_nt: TGTGCCAGCAGCTTTACCCTCGGGGATACGCAGTATTTT
cdr3_aa: CASSFTLGDTQYF

j_call: TRBJ1-1
d_call: NA
clone_size: few
v_call: TRBV30
cdr3_nt: TGTGCCTGGAGTCAACTTAGCAGTGGCTCTGAAGCTTTCTTT
cdr3_aa: CAWSQLSSGSEAFF

j_call: TRBJ2-5
d_call: TRBD2
clone_size: NA
v_call: TRBV6-5
cdr3_nt: TGTGCCAGCAGTGAACTAGCGGGAGGACTGGAGACCCAGTACTTC
cdr3_aa: CASSELAGGLETQYF

j_call: TRBJ2-5
d_call: TRBD2
clone_size: few
v_call: TRBV20-1
cdr3_nt: TGCAGTGCTAGGTTTAGCGGGAGGGCCAATCAAGAGACCCAGTACTTC
cdr3_aa: CSARFSGRANQETQYF

j_call: TRBJ2-3
d_call: TRBD2
clone_size: NA
v_call: TRBV2
cdr3_nt: TGTGCCAGCAGTTTATCTGGGGGAGGGGTTATGGCAGATACGCAGTATTTT
cdr3_aa: CASSLSGGGVMADTQYF

j_call: TRBJ2-1
d_call: TRBD2
clone_size: NA
v_call: TRBV5-1
cdr3_nt: TGCGCCAGCAGCTTGGGTGGGACTAGCGGGAGTTATGAGCAGTTCTTC
cdr3_aa: CASSLGGTSGSYEQFF

j_call: TRBJ1-5
d_call: NA
clone_size: many
v_call: TRBV28
cdr3_nt: TGTGCCAGCAGTTTGCCCCGGGGGGTAAGCAATCAGCCCCAGCATTTT
cdr3_aa: CASSLPRGVSNQPQHF

j_call: TRBJ2-2
d_call: TRBD1
clone_size: many
v_call: TRBV7-2
cdr3_nt: TGTGCCAGCAGCTTTGACAGGGGGGCCGGGGAGCTGTTTTTT
cdr3_aa: CASSFDRGAGELFF

j_call: TRBJ2-5
d_call: TRBD1
clone_size: many
v_call: TRBV7-8
cdr3_nt: TGTGCCAGCAGCTTGAGGGGGCGAGGGGAGACCCAGTACTTC
cdr3_aa: CASSLRGRGETQYF

j_call: TRBJ2-1
d_call: NA
clone_size: NA
v_call: TRBV11-2
cdr3_nt: TGTGCCAGCAGCTTAGATCATAAGGATGAGCAGTTCTTC
cdr3_aa: CASSLDHKDEQFF

j_call: TRBJ1-3
d_call: NA
clone_size: NA
v_call: TRBV7-2
cdr3_nt: TGTGCCAGCAGCCGGTTCGCCACCTGGACTGGAAACACCATGTATTTT
cdr3_aa: CASSRFATWTGNTMYF

j_call: TRBJ2-2
d_call: TRBD2
clone_size: once
v_call: TRBV5-1
cdr3_nt: TGCGCCAGCAGCTTGGCCTTGGGGCGGGAGACGGGGACCGGGGAGCTGTTTTTT
cdr3_aa: CASSLALGRETGTGELFF

j_call: TRBJ2-7
d_call: NA
clone_size: many
v_call: TRBV28
cdr3_nt: TGTGCCAGCAGTTTTTTGGGGATCTCCTACGAGCAGTACTTC
cdr3_aa: CASSFLGISYEQYF

j_call: TRBJ1-4
d_call: TRBD1
clone_size: few
v_call: TRBV12-3/TRBV12-4
cdr3_nt: TGTGCCAGCTCTAGGGGGCTATGGGGTGAAAAACTGTTTTTT
cdr3_aa: CASSRGLWGEKLFF

j_call: TRBJ2-3
d_call: NA
clone_size: many
v_call: TRBV7-6
cdr3_nt: TGTGCCAGCAGCTTCGGCCCCGTGAGCACAGATACGCAGTATTTT
cdr3_aa: CASSFGPVSTDTQYF

j_call: TRBJ2-1
d_call: NA
clone_size: many
v_call: TRBV4-2
cdr3_nt: TGTGCCAGCAGCCAAGCAGATACGATGGAGCAGTTCTTC
cdr3_aa: CASSQADTMEQFF

j_call: TRBJ1-2
d_call: NA
clone_size: few
v_call: TRBV19
cdr3_nt: TGTGCCAGTAGCGTCGACAGCTATCCTAACGGCTACACCTTC
cdr3_aa: CASSVDSYPNGYTF

j_call: TRBJ2-5
d_call: TRBD2
clone_size: many
v_call: TRBV7-2
cdr3_nt: TGTGCCAGCAGCTTAGGACTAGCGGGAGCAGAGACCCAGTACTTC
cdr3_aa: CASSLGLAGAETQYF

j_call: TRBJ2-3
d_call: TRBD2
clone_size: many
v_call: TRBV29-1
cdr3_nt: TGCAGCGTTCTCTTCCTAGCGGGAGTTCTAGATACGCAGTATTTT
cdr3_aa: CSVLFLAGVLDTQYF

j_call: TRBJ2-1
d_call: NA
clone_size: many
v_call: TRBV6-6
cdr3_nt: TGTGCCAGCAGTTACACCTCCGTTGGGTGGAATGAGCAGTTCTTC
cdr3_aa: CASSYTSVGWNEQFF

j_call: TRBJ1-5
d_call: NA
clone_size: many
v_call: TRBV20-1
cdr3_nt: TGCAGTGCTAGGCCAAGTTCCTACCAGCCCCAGCATTTT
cdr3_aa: CSARPSSYQPQHF

j_call: TRBJ1-2
d_call: TRBD1
clone_size: many
v_call: TRBV6-1
cdr3_nt: TGTGCCAGCAGTAGGACAGGGGACTCTAACTATGGCTACACCTTC
cdr3_aa: CASSRTGDSNYGYTF

j_call: TRBJ2-7
d_call: TRBD2
clone_size: few
v_call: TRBV4-3
cdr3_nt: TGCGCCAGCAGCCAAGATCGGGTCGGGAGGACCTACGAGCAGTACTTC
cdr3_aa: CASSQDRVGRTYEQYF

j_call: TRBJ1-4
d_call: TRBD1
clone_size: NA
v_call: TRBV19
cdr3_nt: TGTGCCACAGGGACAGGGGTTAATGAAAAACTGTTTTTT
cdr3_aa: CATGTGVNEKLFF

j_call: TRBJ1-2
d_call: NA
clone_size: NA
v_call: TRBV29-1
cdr3_nt: TGCAGCGTTGATTTTCGGGGCTATGGCTACACCTTC
cdr3_aa: CSVDFRGYGYTF